The present T cell receptor beta chain was sequenced within a study of CD8+CD57+ T cells in acquired aplastic anemia. An expansion of CD8+CD57+ cells by flow cytometry had been shown in patients chosen for sequencing. This clonotype has only a few counts. Using genomic DNA as the template, TCR beta VDJ and CDR3 profiling was carried out. TCRdb recomputed calls from the reads with MiXCR, one row per CDR3 protein. Found here are 450,000 to 600,000 distinct CDR3 sequences, around 30% of them singletons; the top ten hold about 0.8%. This TCR was sampled from a human donor with aplastic anemia. Sequencing was performed on sorted CD4+, CD8+, or CD8+CD57+ T cells (not recorded which) from PBMCs.

CDR3 protein: CAWSVWGHGYTF. The CDR3 DNA is TGTGCCTGGAGTGTCTGGGGGCATGGCTACACCTTC. The V call is TRBV30, the J call TRBJ1-2; D perhaps matches TRBD1 (6 bases). Germline V gene sequence: CDR1 GTSNPN, CDR2 SVGIG (reference sequence). This CDR3 has 12 residues. Trimming left V 0 bases short and J 6 bases short, with 8 bases between.